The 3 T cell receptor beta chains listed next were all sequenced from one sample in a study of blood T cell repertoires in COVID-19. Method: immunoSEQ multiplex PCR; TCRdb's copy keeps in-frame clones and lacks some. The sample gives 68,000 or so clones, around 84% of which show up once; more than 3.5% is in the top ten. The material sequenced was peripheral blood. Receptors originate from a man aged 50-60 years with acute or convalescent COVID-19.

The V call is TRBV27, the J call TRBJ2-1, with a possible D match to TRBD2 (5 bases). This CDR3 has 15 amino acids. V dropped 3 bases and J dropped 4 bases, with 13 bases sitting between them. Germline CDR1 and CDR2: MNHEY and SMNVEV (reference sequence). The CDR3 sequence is CASSFDYGSYNEQFF. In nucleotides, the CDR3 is TGTGCCAGCAGTTTTGACTATGGTTCTTACAATGAGCAGTTCTTC.

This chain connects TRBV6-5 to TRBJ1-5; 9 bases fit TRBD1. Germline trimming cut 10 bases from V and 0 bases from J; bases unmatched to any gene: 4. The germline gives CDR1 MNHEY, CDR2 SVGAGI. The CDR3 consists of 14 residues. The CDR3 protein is CATGTGYSNQPQHF. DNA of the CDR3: TGTGCCACCGGGACAGGGTATAGCAATCAGCCCCAGCATTTT.

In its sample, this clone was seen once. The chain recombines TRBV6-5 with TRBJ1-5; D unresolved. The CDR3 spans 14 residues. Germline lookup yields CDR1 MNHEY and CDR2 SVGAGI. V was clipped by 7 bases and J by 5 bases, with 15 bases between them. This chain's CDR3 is CASKDSVSYQPQHF. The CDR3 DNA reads TGTGCCAGCAAGGACTCGGTTTCTTATCAGCCCCAGCATTTT.